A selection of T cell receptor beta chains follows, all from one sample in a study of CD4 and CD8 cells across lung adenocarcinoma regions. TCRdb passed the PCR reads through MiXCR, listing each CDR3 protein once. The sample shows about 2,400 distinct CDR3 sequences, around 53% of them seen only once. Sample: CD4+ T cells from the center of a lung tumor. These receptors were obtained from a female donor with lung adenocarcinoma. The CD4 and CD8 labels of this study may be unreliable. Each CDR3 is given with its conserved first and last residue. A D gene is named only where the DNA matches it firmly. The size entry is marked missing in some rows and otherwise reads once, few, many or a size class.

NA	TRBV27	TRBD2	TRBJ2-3	TGTGCCAGCACCCCGACTAGCTCAGATACGCAGTATTTT	CASTPTSSDTQYF
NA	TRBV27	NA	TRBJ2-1	TGTGCCAGCAGTTTTCGACCGTCCTACAATGAGCAGTTCTTC	CASSFRPSYNEQFF
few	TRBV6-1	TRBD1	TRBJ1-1	TGTGCCACGCACTGGGACAGGGGGACTGAAGCTTTCTTT	CATHWDRGTEAFF
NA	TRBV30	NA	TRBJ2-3	TGTGCCTGGAGTGTTGATCCCCTCCCAGATACGCAGTATTTT	CAWSVDPLPDTQYF
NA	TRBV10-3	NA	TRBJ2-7	TGTGCCACCTCCAGTGGGGGGGCATACGAGCAGTACTTC	CATSSGGAYEQYF
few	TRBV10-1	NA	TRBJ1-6	TGCGCCAGCAGTGAAAGGGCAGGGGATTCACCCCTCCACTTT	CASSERAGDSPLHF
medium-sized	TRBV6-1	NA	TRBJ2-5	TGTGCCAGCAGTGAAGCGCTGAGGTTCCAAATAGAGACCCAGTACTTC	CASSEALRFQIETQYF
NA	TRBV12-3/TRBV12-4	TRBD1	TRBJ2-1	TGTGCCAGCAGTTTAGCGGGACAGGGGATCAATGAGCAGTTCTTC	CASSLAGQGINEQFF
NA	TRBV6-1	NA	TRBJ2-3	TGTGCCGGTGTTAGGTCCGGGGCGCAGTATTTT	CAGVRSGAQYF
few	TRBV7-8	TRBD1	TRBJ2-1	TGTGCCACCACGGGACAGAGGAATTACAATGAGCAGTTCTTC	CATTGQRNYNEQFF
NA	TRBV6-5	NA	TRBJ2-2	TGTGCCAGCAGTTACGGCCCTTCGGGCTCTCTGTTCGGTTTTGGGGAGCTGTTTTTT	CASSYGPSGSLFGFGELFF
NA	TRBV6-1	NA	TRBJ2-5	TGTGCCAGCAGCCCACAGCGTGGGGACCCGGAGACCCAGTACTTC	CASSPQRGDPETQYF
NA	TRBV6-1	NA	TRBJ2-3	TGTGCCAGCAGTCTCCGGGACAACACAGATACGCAGTATTTT	CASSLRDNTDTQYF
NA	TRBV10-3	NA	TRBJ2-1	TGTGCCATCAGTGAACGGGATATGGGCAATGAGCAGTTCTTC	CAISERDMGNEQFF
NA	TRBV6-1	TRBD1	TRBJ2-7	TGTGCCAGCAGTGCGGACAGGGGGCGGGGGAAAAATACGCAGTACTTC	CASSADRGRGKNTQYF
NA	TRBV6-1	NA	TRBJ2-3	TGTGCCAGCAGTGAATACCATCTCGCGAGTTCAGATACGCAGTATTTT	CASSEYHLASSDTQYF
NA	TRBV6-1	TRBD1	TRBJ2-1	TGTGCCAGCAGCTCAATCAAGGACAGGGTGGTCTACAATGAGCAGTTCTTC	CASSSIKDRVVYNEQFF
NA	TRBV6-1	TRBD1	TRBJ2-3	TGTGCCAGCAGTGCGGACAGGGGGCGGGGGTCATACGCGCAGTATTTC	CASSADRGRGSYAQYF
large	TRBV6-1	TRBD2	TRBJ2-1	TGTGCCAGCAGTGAAGCGCTAGCGGGAGAAAATGAGCAGTTCTTC	CASSEALAGENEQFF
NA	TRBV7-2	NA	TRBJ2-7	TGTGCCAGCAGCTTTAACGGGGGCTTTGAGCAGTACTTC	CASSFNGGFEQYF
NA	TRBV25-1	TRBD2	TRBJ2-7	TGTGCCAGCAGTCCGGGAAGCGGGAGGGCCTTGTACGAGCAGTACTTC	CASSPGSGRALYEQYF
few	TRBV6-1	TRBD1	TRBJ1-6	TGTGCCAGCAGACGGGACAGTCTTAATAATTCACCCCTCCACTTT	CASRRDSLNNSPLHF
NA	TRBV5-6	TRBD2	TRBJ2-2	TGTGCCAGCAGCTTACAAGGGAGGGCCGGGGAGCTGTTTTTT	CASSLQGRAGELFF
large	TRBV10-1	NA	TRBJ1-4	TGCGCCAGCAGACGCCAAACAGGATTTAATGAAAAACTGTTTTTT	CASRRQTGFNEKLFF
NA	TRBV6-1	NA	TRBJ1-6	TGTGCCAGCGGGTCCGGGACGAGGCCCCTCCACTTT	CASGSGTRPLHF
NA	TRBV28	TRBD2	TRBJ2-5	TGTGCCAGCAGGTTAGCGGGAGGGCCGATGGAGACCCAGTACTTC	CASRLAGGPMETQYF
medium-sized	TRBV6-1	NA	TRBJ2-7	TGTGCCAGCAGCCCGGTTCCGGGGGACCGGGACGAGCAGTACTTC	CASSPVPGDRDEQYF
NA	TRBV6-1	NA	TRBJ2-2	TGTGCCAGCAGTGCGAGCGGGTACCCTCCCGGGGAGCTGTTTTTT	CASSASGYPPGELFF
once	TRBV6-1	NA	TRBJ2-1	TGTGCCAGCGGATCAGGGCCACACAATGAGCAGTTCTTC	CASGSGPHNEQFF
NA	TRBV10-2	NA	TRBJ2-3	TGCGCCAGCAGTGGGTTGGGTGGGGGGGCGGGTCACCAAGATACCCAGTACTTT	CASSGLGGGAGHQDTQYF
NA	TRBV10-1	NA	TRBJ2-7	TGCGCCAGCAGTGACGGGGGCCGGGGACAAGAGACGCAGTACTTC	CASSDGGRGQETQYF
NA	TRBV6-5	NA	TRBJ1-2	TGTGCCAGCAGTTGGGTGGGGGGTGGCTATGGCTACACCTTC	CASSWVGGGYGYTF
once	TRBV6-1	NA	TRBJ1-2	TGTGCCAGCAGTCGGACCAGGGCAGCTAACTATGGCTACACCTTC	CASSRTRAANYGYTF
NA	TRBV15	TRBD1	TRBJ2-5	TGTGCCACCAGCAGAGTGGACAGGGCTACGGAGACCCAGTACTTC	CATSRVDRATETQYF
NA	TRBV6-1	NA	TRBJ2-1	TGTGCCAGCAGCACAAGTTGGTACCAAGAGACCCAGTTCTTC	CASSTSWYQETQFF
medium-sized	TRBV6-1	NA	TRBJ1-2	TGTGCCAGCAGTGAAGCGCGGTGGGCACCTCCTGGCTACACCTTC	CASSEARWAPPGYTF
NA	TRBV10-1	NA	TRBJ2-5	TGCGCCAGCAGGGAATCTGCTAGCCGTGGCCAAGAGACCCAGTACTTC	CASRESASRGQETQYF
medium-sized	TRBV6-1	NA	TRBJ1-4	TGTGCCAGCAGCTCGCAGCGAATGGGTGAAAAACTGTTTTTT	CASSSQRMGEKLFF
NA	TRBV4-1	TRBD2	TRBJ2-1	TGCGCCAGCAGCCATCCGGGACTAGCGGGAGGGCCTACCTACAATGAGCAGTTCTTC	CASSHPGLAGGPTYNEQFF
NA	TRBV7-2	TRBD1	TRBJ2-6	TGTGCCAGCAGCCCAGGGGGCTCTGGGGCCAACGTCCTGACTTTC	CASSPGGSGANVLTF
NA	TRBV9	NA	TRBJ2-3	TGTGCCAGCAGCGTAGGTCCGGGAGACGCAGATACGCAGTATTTT	CASSVGPGDADTQYF